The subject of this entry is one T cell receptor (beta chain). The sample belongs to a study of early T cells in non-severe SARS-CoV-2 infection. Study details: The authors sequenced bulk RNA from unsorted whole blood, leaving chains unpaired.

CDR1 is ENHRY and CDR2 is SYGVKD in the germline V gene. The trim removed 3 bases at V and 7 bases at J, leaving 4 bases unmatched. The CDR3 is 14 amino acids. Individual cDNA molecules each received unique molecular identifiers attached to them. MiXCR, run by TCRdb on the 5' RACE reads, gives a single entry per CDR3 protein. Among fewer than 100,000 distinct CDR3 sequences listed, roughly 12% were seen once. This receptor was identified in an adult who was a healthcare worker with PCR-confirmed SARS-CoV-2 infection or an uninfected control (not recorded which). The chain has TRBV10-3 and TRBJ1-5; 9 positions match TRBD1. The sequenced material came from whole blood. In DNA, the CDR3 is TGTGCCATCAGTGAAAGGACAGGGGAGCAGCCCCAGCATTTT. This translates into CAISERTGEQPQHF.